Detailed here is one T cell receptor beta chain. The germline gene is not matched at one end of the junction; a read error may be the cause. Other nucleotide sequences in the sample specify the same CDR3. These data belong to a study of shared clonotypes between healthy human individuals. The CDR3 has 17 residues. The germline gives CDR1 MGHDK, CDR2 SYGVNS. The study enrolled healthy HIV-negative adults without recent acute infections or vaccinations as donors. For every subset, genomic DNA was evenly distributed across several immunoSEQ plates. Using approximately 200 ng DNA, roughly 33,000 T cell genomes, the sorted-subset replicate PCRs were run. Methods used by the authors: Without quality scores, immunoSEQ junctional reads could not be filtered like full-length reads. Clones were sequenced by immunoSEQ multiplex PCR, and TCRdb holds only the in-frame ones, with some missing. V and J calls and clone size come straight from that table; D and trimming were deduced from the DNA. Of some 2,500,000 clones in the sample, about 90% were seen once.

The chain couples TRBV25-1 to TRBJ2-7; D gene unclear. Sequencing used naive CD4+ T cells from PBMCs. Subset noted: CD45RA+ positively selected. The receptor's source is a man younger than 35 in good health. Some clones in this sample may be carry-over from other donors' samples. The CDR3 is CASPPSCPLRLTYEQYF. CDR3 bases: TGTGCCAGCCCCCCGTCTTGCCCACTTAGGCTGACCTATGAGCAGTACTTC.